The subject of this entry is one T cell receptor (beta chain). One end of the junction is discordant with germline, which a read error may explain. This record belongs to a study of PD-L1 blockade in urothelial cancer. As for the study in general: About 90% of the roughly 30 patients were men whose urothelial cancer was bladder-origin. Samples came from 3 weeks, at the second dose, and 6 weeks into treatment. The median T cell count in blood samples was more than 110,000.

The CDR3 has 12 amino acids. CDR1 and CDR2 from the germline V gene are SQVTM and ANQGSEA. The templates were synthetic TCR analogs, and they were spiked into each PCR. The data were produced by immunoSEQ multiplex PCR, yet TCRdb's version contains in-frame clones alone and is incomplete. The data hold 70,000 to 80,000 clones, with around 81% observed a single time. Time point defined: pretreatment peripheral blood. This sample comprised PBMCs, obtained around atezolizumab (anti-PD-L1) treatment. This TCR was recovered from a man aged 35 to 55 with urothelial cancer. The chain employs TRBV29-1 and TRBJ2-1; 12 bases map to TRBD2. The CDR3: CSVLAGGPVQIF. The CDR3 DNA reads as TGCAGCGTCCTAGCGGGAGGGCCCGTTCAGATCTTC.